This record looks at one T cell receptor beta chain sequence and its context. Repertoires were generated with immunoSEQ multiplex PCR, while TCRdb's copy carries only in-frame clones and drops some. The sample contains some 140,000 clones, about 80% of which appear only once. The data derive from a study of blood T cell repertoires in COVID-19. As for the study in general: Nucleic acid was either cDNA or gDNA, and it came from T cells, B-cell-depleted T cells, or PBMCs.

Germline CDR1 and CDR2: LNHNV and YYDKDF (reference sequence). The V and J ends lost 1 base and 0 bases respectively, with 12 bases between them. The CDR3 is 16 residues long. This sequence was found in a woman aged 55-70 years with COVID-19, enrolled during active disease. The material sequenced was peripheral blood. The chain employs TRBV15 and TRBJ1-2; D unclear. In nucleotides, the CDR3 is TGTGCCACCAGCAGAGTGGGCGATTTAGCTAACTATGGCTACACCTTC. It encodes CATSRVGDLANYGYTF.